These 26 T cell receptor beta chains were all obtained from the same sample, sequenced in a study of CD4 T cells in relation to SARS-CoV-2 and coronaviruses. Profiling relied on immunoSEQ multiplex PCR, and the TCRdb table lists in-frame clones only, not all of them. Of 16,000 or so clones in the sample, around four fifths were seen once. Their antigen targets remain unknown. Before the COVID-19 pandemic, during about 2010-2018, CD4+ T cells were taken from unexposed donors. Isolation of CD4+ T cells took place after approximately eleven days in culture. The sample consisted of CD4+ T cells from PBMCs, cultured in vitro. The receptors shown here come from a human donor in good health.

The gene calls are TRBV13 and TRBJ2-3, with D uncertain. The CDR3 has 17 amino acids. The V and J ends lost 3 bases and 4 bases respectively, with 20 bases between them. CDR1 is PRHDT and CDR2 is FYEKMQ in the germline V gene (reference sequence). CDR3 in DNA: TGTGCCAGCAGCTTTGGTAAAAGCCCCGGGCGTCCAGATACGCAGTATTTT. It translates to CASSFGKSPGRPDTQYF.

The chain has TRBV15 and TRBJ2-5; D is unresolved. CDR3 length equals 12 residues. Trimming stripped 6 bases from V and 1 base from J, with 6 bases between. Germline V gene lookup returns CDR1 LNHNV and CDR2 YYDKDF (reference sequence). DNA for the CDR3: TGTGCCACCAGTGCCCTCCAAGAGACCCAGTACTTC. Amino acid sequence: CATSALQETQYF.

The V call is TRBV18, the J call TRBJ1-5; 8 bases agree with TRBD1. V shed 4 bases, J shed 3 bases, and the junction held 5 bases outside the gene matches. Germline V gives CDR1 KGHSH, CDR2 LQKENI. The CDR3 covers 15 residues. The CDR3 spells CASSRGTGFNQPQHF. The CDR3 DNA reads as TGTGCCAGCTCACGGGGGACAGGCTTCAATCAGCCCCAGCATTTT.

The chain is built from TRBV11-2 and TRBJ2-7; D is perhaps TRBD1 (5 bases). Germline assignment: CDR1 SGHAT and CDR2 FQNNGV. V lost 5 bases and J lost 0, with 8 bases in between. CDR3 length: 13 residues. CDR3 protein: CASSKQVSYEQYF. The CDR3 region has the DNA TGTGCCAGCAGCAAACAGGTCTCCTACGAGCAGTACTTC.

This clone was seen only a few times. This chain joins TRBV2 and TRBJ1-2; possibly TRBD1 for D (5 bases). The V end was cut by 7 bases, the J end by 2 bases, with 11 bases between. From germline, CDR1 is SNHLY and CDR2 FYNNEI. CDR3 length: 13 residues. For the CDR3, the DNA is TGTGCCAGCAAGGGGACGGTGAACTATGGCTACACCTTC. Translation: CASKGTVNYGYTF.

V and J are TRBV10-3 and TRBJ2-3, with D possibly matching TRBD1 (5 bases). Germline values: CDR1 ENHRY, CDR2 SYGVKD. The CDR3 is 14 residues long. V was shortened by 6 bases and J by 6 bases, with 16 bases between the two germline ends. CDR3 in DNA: TGTGCCATCAGCGACAGTTGGGTCCCGGATACGCAGTATTTT. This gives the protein CAISDSWVPDTQYF.

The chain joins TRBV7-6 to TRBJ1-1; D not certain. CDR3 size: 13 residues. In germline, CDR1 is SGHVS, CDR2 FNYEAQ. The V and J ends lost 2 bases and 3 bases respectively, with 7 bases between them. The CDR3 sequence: CASSLREHTEAFF. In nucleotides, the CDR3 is TGTGCCAGCAGCTTAAGGGAGCACACTGAAGCTTTCTTT. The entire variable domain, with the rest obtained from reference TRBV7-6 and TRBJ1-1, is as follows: GAGVSQSPRYKVTKRGQDVALRCDPISGHVSLYWYRQALGQGPEFLTYFNYEAQQDKSGLPNDRFSAERPEGSISTLTIQRTEQRDSAMYRCASSLREHTEAFFGQGTRLTVV.

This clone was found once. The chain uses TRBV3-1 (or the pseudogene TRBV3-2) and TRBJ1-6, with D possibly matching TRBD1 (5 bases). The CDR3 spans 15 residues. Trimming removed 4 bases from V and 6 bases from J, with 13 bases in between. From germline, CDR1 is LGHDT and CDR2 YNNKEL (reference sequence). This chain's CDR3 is CASSPHSGANSPLHF. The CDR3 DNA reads TGTGCCAGCAGCCCCCACAGTGGGGCTAATTCACCCCTCCACTTT.

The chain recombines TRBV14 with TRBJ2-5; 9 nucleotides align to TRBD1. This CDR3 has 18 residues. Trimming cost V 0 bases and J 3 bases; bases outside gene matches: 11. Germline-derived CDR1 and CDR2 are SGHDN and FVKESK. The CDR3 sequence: CASSQDYTGGLTEETQYF. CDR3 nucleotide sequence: TGTGCCAGCAGCCAAGATTACACAGGGGGCCTGACGGAAGAGACCCAGTACTTC.

CDR3 sequence: CASSYSTAGEGGEQFF. CDR3 in DNA: TGTGCCAGCAGTTACTCGACAGCGGGAGAGGGTGGTGAGCAGTTCTTC. V and J are TRBV6-5 and TRBJ2-1; 8 positions agree with TRBD2. Germline V gene data show CDR1 as MNHEY and CDR2 as SVGAGI. V gave up 0 bases and J gave up 9 bases; unmatched junction bases: 10. The length of the CDR3 is 16 residues.

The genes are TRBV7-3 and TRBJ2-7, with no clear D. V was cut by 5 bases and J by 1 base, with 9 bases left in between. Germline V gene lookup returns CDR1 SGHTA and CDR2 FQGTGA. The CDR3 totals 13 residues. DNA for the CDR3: TGTGCCAGCAGCACGGATGGGTCCTACGAGCAGTACTTC. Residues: CASSTDGSYEQYF.

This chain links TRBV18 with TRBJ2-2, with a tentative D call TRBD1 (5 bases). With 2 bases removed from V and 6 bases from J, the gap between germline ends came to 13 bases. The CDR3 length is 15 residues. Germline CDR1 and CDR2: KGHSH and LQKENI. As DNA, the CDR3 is TGTGCCAGCTCACCATCGATCAGGGCCGCCGGGGAGCTGTTTTTT. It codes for CASSPSIRAAGELFF. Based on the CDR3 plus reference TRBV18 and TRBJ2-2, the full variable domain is NAGVMQNPRHLVRRRGQEARLRCSPMKGHSHVYWYRQLPEEGLKFMVYLQKENIIDESGMPKERFSAEFPKEGPSILRIQQVVRGDSAAYFCASSPSIRAAGELFFGEGSRLTVL.

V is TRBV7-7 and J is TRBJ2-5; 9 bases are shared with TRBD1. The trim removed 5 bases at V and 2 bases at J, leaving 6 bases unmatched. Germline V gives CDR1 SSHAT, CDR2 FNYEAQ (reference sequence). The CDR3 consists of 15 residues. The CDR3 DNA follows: TGTGCCAGCAGCCCCGGGGACAGGGAACAAGAGACCCAGTACTTC. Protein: CASSPGDREQETQYF.

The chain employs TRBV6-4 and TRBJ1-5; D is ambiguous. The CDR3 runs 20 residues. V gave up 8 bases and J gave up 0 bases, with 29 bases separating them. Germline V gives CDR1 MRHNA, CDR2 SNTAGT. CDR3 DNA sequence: TGTGCCAGCCCAACCGGGCCAACGGGCGAAATAGTACCTAGCAATCAGCCCCAGCATTTT. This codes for CASPTGPTGEIVPSNQPQHF.

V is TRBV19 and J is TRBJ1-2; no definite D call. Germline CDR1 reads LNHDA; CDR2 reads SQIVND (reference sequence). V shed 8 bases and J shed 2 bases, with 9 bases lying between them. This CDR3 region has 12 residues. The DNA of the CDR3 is TGTGCCAGTCGGGCGGGGAACTATGGCTACACCTTC. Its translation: CASRAGNYGYTF.

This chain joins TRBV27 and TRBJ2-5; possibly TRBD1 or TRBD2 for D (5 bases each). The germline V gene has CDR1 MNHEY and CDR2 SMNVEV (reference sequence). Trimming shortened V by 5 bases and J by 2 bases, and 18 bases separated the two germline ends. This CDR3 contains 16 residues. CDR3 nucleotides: TGTGCCAGCAGTACCCCCGGGGCAGGCCCTCAAGAGACCCAGTACTTC. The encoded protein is CASSTPGAGPQETQYF.

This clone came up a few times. CDR3 nucleotide sequence: TGCAGTGCTAGTAGTCCGGACAGGGGGCCGAGGTCGCAGTATTTT. It translates to CSASSPDRGPRSQYF. The chain couples TRBV20-1 to TRBJ2-3, with TRBD1 matching over 11 bases. There are 15 residues in the CDR3. V shed 3 bases, J shed 10 bases, and the junction held 12 bases outside the gene matches. CDR1 is DFQATT and CDR2 is SNEGSKA in the germline V gene (reference sequence).

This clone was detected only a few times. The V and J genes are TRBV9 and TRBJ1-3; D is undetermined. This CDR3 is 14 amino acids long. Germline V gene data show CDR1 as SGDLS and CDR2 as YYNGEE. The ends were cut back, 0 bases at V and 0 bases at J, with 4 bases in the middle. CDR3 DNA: TGTGCCAGCAGCGTAGGGCCCTCTGGAAACACCATATATTTT. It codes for CASSVGPSGNTIYF.

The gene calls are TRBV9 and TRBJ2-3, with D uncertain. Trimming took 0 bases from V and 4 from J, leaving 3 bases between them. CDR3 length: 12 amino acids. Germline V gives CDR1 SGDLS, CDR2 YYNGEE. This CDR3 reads CASSVEPDTQYF. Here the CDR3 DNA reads TGTGCCAGCAGCGTAGAGCCAGATACGCAGTATTTT.

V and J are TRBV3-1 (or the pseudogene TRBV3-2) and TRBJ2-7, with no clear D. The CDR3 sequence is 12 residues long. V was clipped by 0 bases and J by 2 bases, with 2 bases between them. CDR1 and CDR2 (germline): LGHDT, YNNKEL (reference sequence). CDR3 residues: CASSQDTYEQYF. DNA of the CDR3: TGTGCCAGCAGCCAAGACACCTACGAGCAGTACTTC.

Written as DNA, the CDR3 is TGTGCCACCAGTGATTTCACTGAAACTACCGGGGAGCTGTTTTTT. Encoded protein: CATSDFTETTGELFF. The chain has TRBV24-1 and TRBJ2-2, with no clear D. Trimming left V 1 base short and J 5 bases short, with 10 bases between. CDR3 length equals 15 residues. Germline assignment: CDR1 KGHDR and CDR2 SFDVKD.

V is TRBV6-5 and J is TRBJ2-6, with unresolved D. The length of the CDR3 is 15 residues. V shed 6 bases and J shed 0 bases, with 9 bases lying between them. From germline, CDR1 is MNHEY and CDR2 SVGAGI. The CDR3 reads CASSARGSGANVLTF. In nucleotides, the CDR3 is TGTGCCAGCAGCGCCCGAGGCTCTGGGGCCAACGTCCTGACTTTC.

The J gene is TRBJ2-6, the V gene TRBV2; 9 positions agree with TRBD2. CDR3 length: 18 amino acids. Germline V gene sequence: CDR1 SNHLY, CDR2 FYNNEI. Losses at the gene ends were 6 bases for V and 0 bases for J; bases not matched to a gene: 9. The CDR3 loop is CASSPLAGLISGANVLTF. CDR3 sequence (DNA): TGTGCCAGCAGCCCACTAGCGGGCTTGATCTCTGGGGCCAACGTCCTGACTTTC.

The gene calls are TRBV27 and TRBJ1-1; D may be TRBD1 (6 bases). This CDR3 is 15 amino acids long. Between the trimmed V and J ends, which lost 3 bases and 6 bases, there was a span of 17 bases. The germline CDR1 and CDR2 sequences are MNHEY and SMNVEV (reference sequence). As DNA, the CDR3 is TGTGCCAGCAGTTTTTCGACAGGTCCTGGGCCTGAAGCTTTCTTT. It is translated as CASSFSTGPGPEAFF.

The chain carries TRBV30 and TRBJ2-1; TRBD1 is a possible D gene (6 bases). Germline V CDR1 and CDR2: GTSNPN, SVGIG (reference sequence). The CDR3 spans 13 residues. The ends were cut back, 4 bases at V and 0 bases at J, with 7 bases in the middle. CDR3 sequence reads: CAWTGDSYNEQFF. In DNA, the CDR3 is TGTGCCTGGACAGGGGACTCCTACAATGAGCAGTTCTTC.

CDR3: CAWRGDGRRAFF. The CDR3 DNA follows: TGTGCCTGGAGAGGTGACGGACGAAGGGCTTTCTTT. This chain links TRBV30 with TRBJ1-1; D remains unclear. The CDR3 is 12 residues long. Trimming took 3 bases from V and 11 from J, leaving 16 bases between them. CDR1 and CDR2 from the germline V gene are GTSNPN and SVGIG (reference sequence). Complete variable domain (other parts from reference TRBV30 and TRBJ1-1): SQTIHQWPATLVQPVGSPLSLECTVEGTSNPNLYWYRQAAGRGLQLLFYSVGIGQISSEVPQNLSASRPQDRQFILSSKKLLLSDSGFYLCAWRGDGRRAFFGQGTRLTVV.